These T cell receptor beta chains were read from a single sample in a study of T-cell reconstitution after alpha-beta-depleted transplantation in children. TCRdb fed the PCR reads into MiXCR, producing one record per CDR3 protein. The sample contains some 590,000 distinct CDR3 sequences, 8% to 11% of which appear only once. The sample in question was PBMCs from the stem cell graft donor, obtained from the stem cell graft. These receptor sequences come from a human donor who donated a stem cell graft to a child with acute myeloid leukemia. The CDR3 runs from the conserved cysteine through the conserved F or W. The D gene is left open where the match is weak. Size is stated for part of the rows, as once, few or many counts, or as a class when the clone is expanded.

D	size	V	J	DNA	CDR3
.	few	TRBV12-5	TRBJ2-1	TGTGCTAGTGGTTGGAGAGGGACGATGGAGCAGTTCTTC	CASGWRGTMEQFF
.	many	TRBV6-5	TRBJ1-1	TGTGCCAGCAGCCGTTGGGACACTGAAGCTTTCTTT	CASSRWDTEAFF
TRBD2	few	TRBV5-1	TRBJ2-2	TGCGCCAGCAGCTTGAGCGGGACGGGGAACACCGGGGAGCTGTTTTTT	CASSLSGTGNTGELFF
.	.	TRBV7-2	TRBJ2-1	TGTGCCAGCAGCTTATCACCCCAGGGCTACAATGAGCAGTTCTTC	CASSLSPQGYNEQFF
TRBD2	many	TRBV12-3/TRBV12-4	TRBJ2-7	TGTGCCAGCAGTTTAGGGATAGCGGGAGGGGGGTACGAGCAGTACTTC	CASSLGIAGGGYEQYF
.	many	TRBV24-1	TRBJ2-2	TGTGCCACCAGTGATAGAGGGGGATACAACACCGGGGAGCTGTTTTTT	CATSDRGGYNTGELFF
TRBD2	few	TRBV6-2/TRBV6-3	TRBJ2-5	TGTGCCTCCCTGGCTAGCGGCTCAGAGACCCAGTACTTC	CASLASGSETQYF
TRBD1	many	TRBV7-2	TRBJ2-6	TGTGCCAGCAGCTTAAGAGGACAGGCAAACTCTGGGGCCAACGTCCTGACTTTC	CASSLRGQANSGANVLTF
.	many	TRBV4-3	TRBJ2-5	TGCGCCAGCAGCCTTGTGGACTTCTCCCAAGAGACCCAGTACTTC	CASSLVDFSQETQYF
TRBD2	.	TRBV28	TRBJ2-7	TGTGCCAGCAGTTTTAGCGGGCCCTCCTACGAGCAGTACTTC	CASSFSGPSYEQYF
.	.	TRBV20-1	TRBJ2-7	TGCAGTGCTAGTGATCCGGCGGGGCGCGAGCAGTACTTC	CSASDPAGREQYF
.	.	TRBV30	TRBJ2-7	TGTGCCTGGAGTTGGGAAAGCGAGCAGTACTTC	CAWSWESEQYF
.	many	TRBV6-2/TRBV6-3	TRBJ2-7	TGTGCCAGCAGTCAGTCGGCTAGCTATTACGAGCAGTACTTC	CASSQSASYYEQYF